The T cell receptor (beta chain) under discussion was sequenced for a study of technical replicates of blood from several donors. Some clones are missing from TCRdb's copy, which holds only in-frame ones; the method was immunoSEQ multiplex PCR. The data contain approximately 73,000 clones, more than 85% of them singletons. V dropped 7 bases and J dropped 2 bases, with 11 bases sitting between them. The CDR3 sequence is 13 residues long. Germline lookup yields CDR1 SNHLY and CDR2 FYNNEI. The sample comprised T cells isolated from PBMCs. The origin of this receptor is a human donor in good health. The V call is TRBV2, the J call TRBJ1-1, with D perhaps matching TRBD1 (5 bases). The CDR3 DNA reads as TGTGCCAGCAATATCCAGGGTAACACTGAAGCTTTCTTT. This gives the protein CASNIQGNTEAFF.